The T cell receptor (beta chain) described here comes from a study of cytomegalovirus exposure and HLA in healthy donors. Study-level points and caveats: Listed as cytomegalovirus-associated were about 160 TCR beta chains.

Repertoires were generated with immunoSEQ multiplex PCR, while TCRdb's copy carries only in-frame clones and drops some. This sample has 100,000 to 150,000 clones, with roughly 87% found just once. V was shortened by 2 bases and J by 5 bases, with 14 bases between the two germline ends. The CDR3 runs to 15 residues. The germline gives CDR1 SGHRS, CDR2 YFSETQ. In the case of this clone: Its target is unknown.

The sequencing sample was made of PBMCs. This TCR derives from a woman aged 18-29 years in good health and CMV-seronegative. The rearrangement joins TRBV5-1 to TRBJ2-4, with D possibly matching TRBD2 (5 bases). CDR3: CASSFSPGDENIQYF. The CDR3 DNA reads TGCGCCAGCAGCTTTTCTCCCGGGGATGAAAACATTCAGTACTTC.